Listed below are T cell receptor beta chains from one sample, sequenced in a study of blood T cell repertoires in COVID-19. The table came from immunoSEQ multiplex PCR; TCRdb's copy has only in-frame clones and leaves some out. The sample comprises under 95,000 clones, 90% to 95% of which are singletons, and 3% to 4.5% rests with the top ten. What was sequenced was peripheral blood. These TCRs come from a woman aged 45-60 years in a cohort sampled during active COVID-19. The CDR3 runs from the conserved cysteine through the conserved F or W. The order of the fields is D gene, clone size, J gene, V gene, CDR3 DNA, CDR3 protein. The D gene is left open where the match is weak. The size field is filled for only some rows; it gives once, few, many or a size class.

-,-,TRBJ1-1,TRBV18,TGTGCCAGCTCGCCGCGCAGGGGTCCGAACACTGAAGCTTTCTTT,CASSPRRGPNTEAFF
TRBD1,-,TRBJ1-1,TRBV9,TGTGCCAGCAGCCCCCGGGGACAGCCGCGGAACACTGAAGCTTTCTTT,CASSPRGQPRNTEAFF
TRBD2,-,TRBJ2-1,TRBV2,TGTGCCAGCAGTCCCACTAGCGGGAGTAACAATGAGCAGTTCTTC,CASSPTSGSNNEQFF
-,-,TRBJ1-1,TRBV19,TGTGCCAGTAGTGCAAGACAGAGGAACACTGAAGCTTTCTTT,CASSARQRNTEAFF
TRBD2,-,TRBJ2-5,TRBV7-9,TGTGCCAGCAGCGGCCCGGGGCGGGAGAGCTCGGAGGAGACCCAGTACTTC,CASSGPGRESSEETQYF
TRBD2,-,TRBJ2-2,TRBV5-1,TGCGCCAGCAGCGACACTAGCGGGGGGGCCGGCACCGGGGAGCTGTTTTTT,CASSDTSGGAGTGELFF
-,-,TRBJ2-3,TRBV18,TGTGCCAGCTCACCACCGGTATTAGCACGAACAGATACGCAGTATTTT,CASSPPVLARTDTQYF
TRBD1,-,TRBJ2-1,TRBV11-3,TGTGCCAGCAGCGCCGGGACAGGGTCCTACAATGAGCAGTTCTTC,CASSAGTGSYNEQFF
-,-,TRBJ1-2,TRBV3-1/TRBV3-2,TGTGCCAGCAGCCAAGAGAACAGGGTGGATGGCTACACCTTC,CASSQENRVDGYTF
-,-,TRBJ2-1,TRBV11-2,TGTGCCAGCACTATCGGGGCAGGGGCCTACAATGAGCAGTTCTTC,CASTIGAGAYNEQFF
-,few,TRBJ2-1,TRBV4-1,TGCGCCAGCAGCCAAGAAACCCGCGCCAGCGCCGCTGGGAATGAGCAGTTCTTC,CASSQETRASAAGNEQFF
TRBD1,-,TRBJ1-2,TRBV7-9,TGTGCCAGCAGCCAATATGCCAGGGGGGAGGAGGGCTACACCTTC,CASSQYARGEEGYTF
TRBD1,-,TRBJ1-5,TRBV6-4,TGTGCCAGCTGCCTTCCGGGACAGATCGACTTTTATAGCAATCAGCCCCAGCATTTT,CASCLPGQIDFYSNQPQHF
TRBD1,-,TRBJ1-4,TRBV25-1,TGTGCCAGCAGGACAGGGGCATCCGAAAAACTGTTTTTT,CASRTGASEKLFF
TRBD1,-,TRBJ1-5,TRBV5-5,TGTGCCAGCAGCCCGGGACAGGGTGGTGGCAATCAGCCCCAGCATTTT,CASSPGQGGGNQPQHF
TRBD1,-,TRBJ1-4,TRBV5-6,TGTGCCAGCAGTTTCAGGGGGGTTAATGAAAAACTGTTTTTT,CASSFRGVNEKLFF
TRBD1,-,TRBJ2-2,TRBV24-1,TGTGCCACCAGTGACCCTCAGGGGGTGAACACCGGGGAGCTGTTTTTT,CATSDPQGVNTGELFF
TRBD1,-,TRBJ1-2,TRBV29-1,TGCAGCGTTTGGGACAGAAGTAACTATGGCTACACCTTC,CSVWDRSNYGYTF
TRBD1,-,TRBJ2-7,TRBV19,TGTGCCAGTAGCCAACAGGGGGGCTACGAGCAGTACTTC,CASSQQGGYEQYF
-,-,TRBJ1-2,TRBV11-2,TGTGCCAGCAGCTTAAAACAGGGAAATGGCTACACCTTC,CASSLKQGNGYTF
-,-,TRBJ1-2,TRBV19,TGTGCCAGTAGCCCATCGGGTAGCCGGGGAGTTAGCTATGGCTACACCTTC,CASSPSGSRGVSYGYTF
-,-,TRBJ1-2,TRBV9,TGTGCCAGCAGCTCAAGTAGCGGTTTGGGTTTGCGGGGCTACACCTTC,CASSSSSGLGLRGYTF
-,-,TRBJ2-2,TRBV24-1,TGTGCCACCAGTGACCCGAAGTCAGTGAACACCGGGGAGCTGTTTTTT,CATSDPKSVNTGELFF
-,-,TRBJ1-3,TRBV5-1,TGCGCCAGCAGATATCAGGGTGGTGGAAACACCATATATTTT,CASRYQGGGNTIYF
TRBD1,-,TRBJ1-1,TRBV28,TGTGCCAGCAAGGGCTGGGACAGGGGCACTGAAGCTTTCTTT,CASKGWDRGTEAFF
TRBD1,-,TRBJ1-1,TRBV9,TGTGCCAGCAGCATCGAAGGGGGCCCGATCACTGAAGCTTTCTTT,CASSIEGGPITEAFF
TRBD1,-,TRBJ1-6,TRBV28,TGTGCCAGCAGTTTGAGCGGGACAGGGATCGATTCACCCCTCCACTTT,CASSLSGTGIDSPLHF
TRBD2,-,TRBJ2-5,TRBV7-6,TGTGCCAGCAGCCCCCGGGGTAGCGGGGGGCCCCAAGAGACCCAGTACTTC,CASSPRGSGGPQETQYF
TRBD1,-,TRBJ2-4,TRBV18,TGTGCCAGCTCACCACCCGGGACAGGGACGGGAAACATTCAGTACTTC,CASSPPGTGTGNIQYF
TRBD1,-,TRBJ1-1,TRBV7-8,TGTGCCAGCAGCTTAAGGACAGGGTGGAACACTGAAGCTTTCTTT,CASSLRTGWNTEAFF
TRBD2,-,TRBJ2-2,TRBV3-1/TRBV3-2,TGTGCCAGCAGGCGACTAGCGGGAGACACCGGGGAGCTGTTTTTT,CASRRLAGDTGELFF
TRBD1,-,TRBJ1-5,TRBV24-1,TGTGCCACCAGCCACAGGGGTAGCAATCAGCCCCAGCATTTT,CATSHRGSNQPQHF
-,-,TRBJ2-4,TRBV5-8,TGTGCCAGCAACGGACCAGGGATTCAGTACTTC,CASNGPGIQYF
-,-,TRBJ1-1,TRBV29-1,TGCAGCGCAAACCAGGCTGGTGGACCCTCGGGGACTGAAGCTTTCTTT,CSANQAGGPSGTEAFF
-,few,TRBJ1-3,TRBV14,TGTGCCAGCAGCCCCCGACAGCATTATGGAAACACCATATATTTT,CASSPRQHYGNTIYF
-,-,TRBJ1-5,TRBV9,TGTGCCAGCGGGGGGAGCAATCAGCCCCAGCATTTT,CASGGSNQPQHF
-,-,TRBJ2-1,TRBV20-1,TGCAGTGTGACAGGACGCAATGAGCAGTTCTTC,CSVTGRNEQFF
-,-,TRBJ2-7,TRBV29-1,TGCAGCGTTGAGGTCAGGGCAACCTACGAGCAGTACTTC,CSVEVRATYEQYF
-,-,TRBJ2-5,TRBV24-1,TGTGCCACCAGTTCAGCGGATAGACAAGAGACCCAGTACTTC,CATSSADRQETQYF
-,-,TRBJ2-1,TRBV19,TGTGCCAGTAGTATCGCGAAGAATGAGCAGTTCTTC,CASSIAKNEQFF
-,-,TRBJ1-6,TRBV6-5,TGTGCCACACATCGGAGCTCCTATAATTCACCCCTCCACTTT,CATHRSSYNSPLHF
-,-,TRBJ1-1,TRBV25-1,TGTGCCAGCAGTAGAGCGTCGAGGGCGCACACTGAAGCTTTCTTT,CASSRASRAHTEAFF